The T cell receptor (beta chain) under discussion was sequenced for a study of tumor and adjacent non-tumor tissue in lung cancer. Study-wide context: Samples averaged around 4 million productive TCRbeta reads each.

General study findings and limits: Significantly higher TCR diversity was found in tumor than normal lung.

The library came from three nested PCR rounds adapted from ARM-PCR protocols. TCRdb fed the multiplex PCR reads into MiXCR, producing one record per CDR3 protein. Of approximately 70,000 distinct CDR3 sequences detected, around 78% appear once; the ten largest clones hold 28%. Details on this clonotype: The antigen is unknown. The junction does not match germline at one end; this may be a read error.

The template was RNA from unsorted bulk tissue. The TCR was taken from a man aged 55 to 70 with non-small cell lung cancer. The sample was lung tumor tissue.

CDR3 nucleotide sequence: TGCGCCAGCTGCTTACAGGCCCAAGGGGGACACACGGATACGCAGTATTTT. Protein: CASCLQAQGGHTDTQYF. This chain joins TRBV5-1 and TRBJ2-3, with D possibly being TRBD1 (6 bases). This CDR3 is 17 amino acids long. CDR1 is SGHRS and CDR2 is YFSETQ in the germline V gene.